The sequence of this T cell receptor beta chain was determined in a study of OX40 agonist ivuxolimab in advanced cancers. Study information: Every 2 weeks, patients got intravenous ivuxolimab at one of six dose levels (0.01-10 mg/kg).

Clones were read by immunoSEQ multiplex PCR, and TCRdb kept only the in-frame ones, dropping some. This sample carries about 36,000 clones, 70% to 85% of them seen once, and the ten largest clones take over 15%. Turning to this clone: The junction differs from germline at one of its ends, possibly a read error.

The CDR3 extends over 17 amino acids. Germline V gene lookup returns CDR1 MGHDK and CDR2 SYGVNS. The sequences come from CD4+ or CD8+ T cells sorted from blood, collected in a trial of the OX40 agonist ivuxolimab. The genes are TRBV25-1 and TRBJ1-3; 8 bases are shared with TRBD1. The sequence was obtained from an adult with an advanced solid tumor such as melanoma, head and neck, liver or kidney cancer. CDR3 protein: CASSEWGDRGAGNTVYF. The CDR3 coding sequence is TGTGCCAGCAGTGAATGGGGTGACAGGGGAGCTGGAAACACCGTATATTTT.